The 14 T cell receptor beta chains listed next were all sequenced from one sample in a study of T cells in Graves' hyperthyroidism and ophthalmopathy. Amplification yielded TCR beta CDR3 regions, with RNA transcripts as the source. RT-PCR in the first round (using the HTBI primer set) targeted the TCR CDR3. One entry per CDR3 protein results from TCRdb running MiXCR on the multiplex PCR reads. The table lists about 480,000 distinct CDR3 sequences, about 15% of them singletons. The sample comprised blood. The source is a woman younger than 30 with Graves' hyperthyroidism.

The J gene is TRBJ2-1, the V gene TRBV11-3, with D possibly TRBD1 on 6 matching bases. CDR1 and CDR2 from the germline V gene are SGHNT and YENEEA. CDR3 size: 12 residues. V lost 8 bases and J lost 8, with 13 bases in between. The CDR3: CASGMGADEQFF. The CDR3 bases are TGTGCCAGCGGGATGGGGGCAGATGAGCAGTTCTTC.

This clonotype was counted ten times or more. The genes are TRBV6-1 and TRBJ2-3, with unresolved D. Germline V gene sequence: CDR1 MNHNS, CDR2 SASEGT. Between the trimmed V and J ends, which lost 3 bases and 6 bases, there was a span of 4 bases. The CDR3 is 11 residues long. CDR3 amino acids: CASSELDTQYF. For the CDR3, the DNA is TGTGCCAGCAGTGAGTTGGATACGCAGTATTTT.

Regarding this clonotype: A clone one base away is much larger, so this may be a read error. This chain joins TRBV10-3 and TRBJ2-2; perhaps TRBD2 as D (5 bases). The CDR3 consists of 14 residues. The germline CDR1 and CDR2 sequences are ENHRY and SYGVKD. The CDR3 loop reads CAISESWNTGVLFF. The DNA for the CDR3 is TGTGCCATCAGTGAGTCCTGGAACACCGGGGTGCTGTTTTTT.

This clonotype was observed at least ten times. The chain links TRBV14 to TRBJ2-2; D remains unclear. CDR3 length: 12 amino acids. V was pared by 4 bases and J by 7 bases, with 7 bases between. Per the germline V gene, CDR1 is SGHDN and CDR2 is FVKESK. The CDR3 region is CASSPLHGELFF. CDR3 coding DNA: TGTGCCAGCAGCCCGCTTCACGGGGAGCTGTTTTTT.

The sample holds many counts of this clonotype. CDR3 sequence (DNA): TGTGCCATCAGTGAGTCGAGCGCAGGAAACAATGAGCAGTTCTTC. The encoded protein is CAISESSAGNNEQFF. This chain connects TRBV10-3 to TRBJ2-1; no definite D call. CDR1 is ENHRY, CDR2 SYGVKD, per germline. The CDR3 is 15 amino acids. V lost 0 bases to trimming and J lost 5 bases, with 11 bases between them.

The sample holds many counts of this clonotype. This chain links TRBV7-3 with TRBJ2-1; 10 bases agree with TRBD2. J lost 7 bases, V lost 4 bases, and 7 bases had no gene match. This CDR3 has 15 residues. Germline lookup yields CDR1 SGHTA and CDR2 FQGTGA. This CDR3 is CASSYTSGASNEQFF. The CDR3 DNA follows: TGTGCCAGCAGCTACACTAGCGGGGCTTCAAATGAGCAGTTCTTC.

This clonotype was detected many times. This rearrangement joins TRBV29-1 to TRBJ1-1; D is unclear. Germline CDR1 SQVTM, CDR2 ANQGSEA. The V end lost 2 bases, the J end lost 7 bases, and 5 bases lay between the germline ends. The CDR3 is 10 amino acids. CDR3 sequence: CSVEYGEAFF. The CDR3 bases are TGCAGCGTTGAATACGGTGAAGCTTTCTTT.

The CDR3 DNA follows: TGTGCCAGCAGCTCGACAGGGTTTGGTTTTCTCACAGATACGCAGTATTTT. Translation gives CASSSTGFGFLTDTQYF. The chain uses TRBV7-3 and TRBJ2-3, with 7 positions matching TRBD1. Losses at the gene ends were 4 bases for V and 2 bases for J; bases not matched to a gene: 12. The CDR3 is 17 amino acids. Germline V CDR1 and CDR2: SGHTA, FQGTGA.

This clonotype was found many times. The chain has TRBV10-3 and TRBJ2-1; maybe TRBD2 (6 bases). Trimming stripped 10 bases from V and 4 bases from J, with 20 bases between. CDR1 and CDR2 (germline): ENHRY, SYGVKD. The CDR3 extends over 15 amino acids. CDR3 DNA sequence: TGTGCCACTACCCGACTAGTCATATTTTACAATGAGCAGTTCTTC. Translating it yields CATTRLVIFYNEQFF.

This clonotype was counted ten times or more. This chain joins TRBV6-2 or TRBV6-3 and TRBJ1-1; 7 nucleotides line up with TRBD1. The CDR3 loop spans 15 amino acids. The germline V gene has CDR1 MNHEY and CDR2 SVGEGT. Trimming removed 5 bases from V and 1 base from J; junction bases left unmatched: 7. The CDR3 DNA is TGTGCCAGCAGTCGACCGACAGGGTCGAACACTGAAGCTTTCTTT. Translating gives CASSRPTGSNTEAFF.

This chain joins TRBV20-1 and TRBJ2-1; the D gene is possibly TRBD2 (5 bases). CDR3 length: 14 amino acids. Germline V CDR1 and CDR2: DFQATT, SNEGSKA (reference sequence). The V end lost 0 bases, the J end lost 9 bases, and 15 bases lay between the germline ends. CDR3: CSAREPKLVPEQFF. The CDR3 region has the DNA TGCAGTGCTAGAGAACCTAAACTAGTTCCTGAGCAGTTCTTC.

This chain uses TRBV20-1 with TRBJ2-5, with D possibly matching TRBD1 (9 bases). V was cut by 7 bases and J by 4 bases, with 25 bases left in between. This CDR3 has 16 amino acids. CDR1 and CDR2 from the germline V gene are DFQATT and SNEGSKA (reference sequence). CDR3 in DNA: TGCAGTGTCCCGGGACAGGGCCCGGGAGGGGGAGAGACCCAGTACTTC. Its translation is CSVPGQGPGGGETQYF.

This clonotype was recorded many times. This chain joins TRBV12-3 or TRBV12-4 and TRBJ2-3; 12 bases are shared with TRBD1. The ends lost 5 bases at V and 6 bases at J; junction bases unmatched: 6. The CDR3 sequence is 15 residues long. As DNA, the CDR3 is TGTGCCAGCAGTGTCCGGGACAGGGGGCGCGATACGCAGTATTTT. It is translated as CASSVRDRGRDTQYF.

This clonotype was counted many times. This chain links TRBV3-1 with TRBJ1-1, with D possibly being TRBD1 (5 bases). The V end was cut by 4 bases, the J end by 0 bases, with 15 bases between. Germline V gene data show CDR1 as LGHDT and CDR2 as YNNKEL (reference sequence). The CDR3 consists of 16 residues. CDR3 nucleotide sequence: TGTGCCAGCAGCCGGAGGGGAGGGGATGTGAACACTGAAGCTTTCTTT. This codes for CASSRRGGDVNTEAFF.